The 18 T cell receptor beta chains listed next were all sequenced from one sample in a study of T cell responses to AZD1222 COVID-19 vaccine. Sequenced by immunoSEQ multiplex PCR; TCRdb stores in-frame clones only, minus some. The data show roughly 130,000 clones, 88% seen once. This sample comprised peripheral blood, obtained on day 0 of AZD1222 vaccination. These receptor sequences come from an adult in good health.

The chain employs TRBV28 and TRBJ1-4; 8 bases map to TRBD1. Trimming at V came to 1 base and at J to 8 bases, leaving 6 bases not matched to a gene. Germline V gene sequence: CDR1 MDHEN, CDR2 SYDVKM. The CDR3 loop spans 15 amino acids. In DNA, the CDR3 is TGTGCCAGCAGTTTATCCCAGGGGGCGCGGGAAAAACTGTTTTTT. It translates to CASSLSQGAREKLFF.

This clone has a single count. This chain links TRBV6-1 with TRBJ2-3; 13 bases agree with TRBD2. V trimming: 2 bases; J trimming: 0 bases; junction bases outside the gene matches: 5. This CDR3 contains 18 residues. Germline CDR1 reads MNHNS; CDR2 reads SASEGT. The chain's CDR3 is CASSERTSGGTSTDTQYF. The CDR3 DNA sequence: TGTGCCAGCAGTGAAAGGACTAGCGGGGGTACTAGCACAGATACGCAGTATTTT.

The V call is TRBV30, the J call TRBJ1-4; 9 positions match TRBD1. Germline lookup yields CDR1 GTSNPN and CDR2 SVGIG (reference sequence). After removal of 2 bases from V and 5 bases from J, the junction contained 3 bases not matched to a gene. This CDR3 comprises 14 residues. The CDR3 nucleotides read TGTGCCTGGAGTAAGGGACAGGGCAATGAAAAACTGTTTTTT. This sequence encodes CAWSKGQGNEKLFF. Together with reference TRBV30 and TRBJ1-4, the CDR3 gives the full variable domain: SQTIHQWPATLVQPVGSPLSLECTVEGTSNPNLYWYRQAAGRGLQLLFYSVGIGQISSEVPQNLSASRPQDRQFILSSKKLLLSDSGFYLCAWSKGQGNEKLFFGSGTQLSVL.

V gene TRBV30 combines with J gene TRBJ1-1; D might be TRBD1 (6 bases). With 4 bases removed from V and 1 base from J, the gap between germline ends came to 16 bases. The CDR3 contains 15 residues. Germline CDR1 GTSNPN, CDR2 SVGIG (reference sequence). The CDR3 bases are TGTGCCTGGACCCAGGTAGGGGGAAGGAACACTGAAGCTTTCTTT. Protein: CAWTQVGGRNTEAFF.

V and J are TRBV19 and TRBJ2-7; D is undetermined. CDR3 length equals 15 residues. V was pared by 1 base and J by 0 bases, with 10 bases between. Germline-derived CDR1 and CDR2 are LNHDA and SQIVND (reference sequence). The CDR3 is CASSIAWQPSYEQYF. The CDR3, as DNA: TGTGCCAGTAGTATAGCCTGGCAGCCCTCCTACGAGCAGTACTTC.

This clone is a singleton in its sample. The V gene is TRBV5-8, the J gene TRBJ1-5; tentatively, D is TRBD1 (5 bases). Per the germline V gene, CDR1 is SGHTS and CDR2 is YDEGEE. V shed 0 bases and J shed 4 bases, with 17 bases lying between them. This CDR3 has 17 amino acids. The CDR3 region has the DNA TGTGCCAGCAGCTTGGCCCTTTTTGGGGCAGGGAATCAGCCCCAGCATTTT. This gives the protein CASSLALFGAGNQPQHF.

The rearrangement links TRBV20-1 to TRBJ2-7; D is undetermined. Germline CDR1 and CDR2: DFQATT and SNEGSKA (reference sequence). The CDR3 loop spans 13 amino acids. V lost 3 bases, J lost 4 bases, and 13 bases lay in between. As DNA, the CDR3 is TGCAGTGCTAGTCTGGGCTTAACGTACGAGCAGTACTTC. Translated: CSASLGLTYEQYF.

The chain links TRBV11-1 to TRBJ2-7; D unclear. V lost 0 bases and J lost 7, with 13 bases in between. CDR3 size: 14 residues. Germline values: CDR1 SGHAT, CDR2 FQDESV (reference sequence). The CDR3 DNA reads as TGTGCCAGCAGCTTAGCGGGAAACCGGCGGGAGCAGTACTTC. Translation gives CASSLAGNRREQYF.

This chain joins TRBV10-2 and TRBJ1-5; D uncertain. V lost 3 bases and J 3 bases, leaving 6 bases between the germline ends. The CDR3 is made up of 13 amino acids. Germline CDR1 and CDR2: WSHSY and SAAADI. DNA for the CDR3: TGCGCCAGCAGTGAAGGCACCAATCAGCCCCAGCATTTT. This encodes CASSEGTNQPQHF.

The table lists this clone with a few counts. The V call is TRBV16, the J call TRBJ1-3; D remains ambiguous. V gave up 3 bases and J gave up 0 bases, with 3 bases separating them. Looked up from germline, CDR1 is KGHSY and CDR2 is FQNENV. CDR3 length: 13 amino acids. The CDR3 here is CASSQPSGNTIYF. In nucleotides, the CDR3 is TGTGCCAGCAGCCAGCCCTCTGGAAACACCATATATTTT.

A note on this clone: The sample contains more than one DNA sequence encoding this CDR3. The chain links TRBV27 to TRBJ1-6; TRBD1 aligns across 10 bases. This CDR3 region has 14 residues. Germline V lookup: CDR1 MNHEY, CDR2 SMNVEV (reference sequence). V dropped 6 bases and J dropped 7; count of bases not matched to a gene: 3. The CDR3 reads CASSPDRGNSPLHF. The CDR3 nucleotides are TGTGCCAGCAGCCCGGACAGGGGGAATTCACCCCTCCACTTT.

This chain links TRBV7-9 with TRBJ1-1; D is possibly TRBD1 (5 bases). Germline CDR1 is SEHNR and CDR2 is FQNEAQ (reference sequence). V was shortened by 5 bases and J by 6 bases, with 16 bases between the two germline ends. The CDR3 covers 14 residues. This chain's CDR3 is CASSRSLGPAEAFF. Written as DNA, the CDR3 is TGTGCCAGCAGCCGATCCCTGGGACCGGCTGAAGCTTTCTTT. Full variable domain (outside the CDR3, taken from reference TRBV7-9 and TRBJ1-1): DTGVSQNPRHKITKRGQNVTFRCDPISEHNRLYWYRQTLGQGPEFLTYFQNEAQLEKSRLLSDRFSAERPKGSFSTLEIQRTEQGDSAMYLCASSRSLGPAEAFFGQGTRLTVV.

This sequence joins TRBV28 and TRBJ1-2; TRBD1 agrees at 10 bases. The CDR3 runs 13 residues. Germline lookup yields CDR1 MDHEN and CDR2 SYDVKM. The trim removed 8 bases at V and 6 bases at J, leaving 6 bases unmatched. Here the CDR3 DNA reads TGTGCCAGCTGGCTGGGACAGGGGCATGGCTACACCTTC. It codes for CASWLGQGHGYTF.

This clone was seen once. The rearrangement uses TRBV11-2 and TRBJ2-3, with 10 bases lining up with TRBD2. The CDR3 runs 15 residues. Trimming took 5 bases from V and 5 from J; bases not matched to a gene: 7. CDR1 and CDR2 (germline): SGHAT, FQNNGV. CDR3 DNA: TGTGCCAGCAGCAATATAGCGGGAGGAAAAGATACGCAGTATTTT. Residues: CASSNIAGGKDTQYF.

This clone was detected only once. At one of its ends the junction is not consistent with the germline gene, which may arise from a read error. This chain joins TRBV6-6 and TRBJ1-1; the match to TRBD1 covers 7 bases. The germline V gene encodes CDR1 MNHNY and CDR2 SVGAGI (reference sequence). The CDR3 consists of 9 residues. The CDR3 DNA is TGTGCCAGCGGACAGGCTCGCGACTTT. Translation: CASGQARDF.

This chain links TRBV25-1 with TRBJ1-2, with a possible D match to TRBD1 (5 bases). V shed 6 bases and J shed 0 bases, with 14 bases lying between them. The germline V gene encodes CDR1 MGHDK and CDR2 SYGVNS. The CDR3 is 15 amino acids. CDR3 sequence: CASSRATATNYGYTF. The CDR3 region has the DNA TGTGCCAGCAGCAGAGCGACAGCGACTAACTATGGCTACACCTTC.

This clone occurred once. This chain uses TRBV11-2 with TRBJ2-1; 11 bases agree with TRBD2. V trimming: 3 bases; J trimming: 4 bases; junction bases outside the gene matches: 5. Germline V gene lookup returns CDR1 SGHAT and CDR2 FQNNGV. The CDR3 is 16 amino acids. CDR3: CASSFRLAGSYNEQFF. The CDR3 bases are TGTGCCAGCAGCTTTCGACTAGCGGGATCATACAATGAGCAGTTCTTC.

V gene TRBV11-2 combines with J gene TRBJ1-3, with unresolved D. The V gene lost 2 bases and the J gene lost 2 bases, with 7 bases spanning the gap. CDR1 is SGHAT, CDR2 FQNNGV, per germline. The CDR3 totals 14 residues. The CDR3 protein is CASSLSVTGNTIYF. The DNA of the CDR3 is TGTGCCAGCAGCTTAAGTGTAACTGGAAACACCATATATTTT. Looking up the rest from reference TRBV11-2 and TRBJ1-3 gives the full variable domain: EAGVAQSPRYKIIEKRQSVAFWCNPISGHATLYWYQQILGQGPKLLIQFQNNGVVDDSQLPKDRFSAERLKGVDSTLKIQPAKLEDSAVYLCASSLSVTGNTIYFGEGSWLTVV.